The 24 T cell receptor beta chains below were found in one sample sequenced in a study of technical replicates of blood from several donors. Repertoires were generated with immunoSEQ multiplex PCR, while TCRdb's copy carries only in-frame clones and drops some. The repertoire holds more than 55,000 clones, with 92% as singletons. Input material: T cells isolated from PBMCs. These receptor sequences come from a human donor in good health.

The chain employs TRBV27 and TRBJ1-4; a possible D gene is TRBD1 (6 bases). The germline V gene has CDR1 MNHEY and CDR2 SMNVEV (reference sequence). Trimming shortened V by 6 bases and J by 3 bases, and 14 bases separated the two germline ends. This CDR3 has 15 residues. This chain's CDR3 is CASSPTGLANEKLFF. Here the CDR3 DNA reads TGTGCCAGCAGCCCCACAGGGTTGGCTAATGAAAAACTGTTTTTT.

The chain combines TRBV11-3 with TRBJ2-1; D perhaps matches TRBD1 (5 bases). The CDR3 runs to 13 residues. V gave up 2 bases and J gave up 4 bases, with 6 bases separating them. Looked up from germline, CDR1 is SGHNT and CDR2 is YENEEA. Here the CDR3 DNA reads TGTGCCAGCAGCTTAAACAGGTACAATGAGCAGTTCTTC. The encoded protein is CASSLNRYNEQFF.

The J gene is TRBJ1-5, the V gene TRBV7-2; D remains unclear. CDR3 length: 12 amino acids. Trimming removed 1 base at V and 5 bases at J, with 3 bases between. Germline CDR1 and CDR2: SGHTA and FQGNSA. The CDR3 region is CASSLGDQPQHF. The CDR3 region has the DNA TGTGCCAGCAGCTTAGGAGATCAGCCCCAGCATTTT.

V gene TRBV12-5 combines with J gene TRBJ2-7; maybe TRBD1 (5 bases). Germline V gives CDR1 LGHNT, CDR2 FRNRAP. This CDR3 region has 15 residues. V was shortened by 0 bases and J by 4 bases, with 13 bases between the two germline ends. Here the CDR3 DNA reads TGTGCTAGTGGTTTGGTACAGGAGTTTCTTTACGAGCAGTACTTC. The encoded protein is CASGLVQEFLYEQYF.

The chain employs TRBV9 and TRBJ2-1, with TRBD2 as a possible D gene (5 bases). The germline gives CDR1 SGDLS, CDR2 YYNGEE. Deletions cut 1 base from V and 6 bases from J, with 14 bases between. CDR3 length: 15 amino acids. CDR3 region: CASSVRELKANEQFF. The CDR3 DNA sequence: TGTGCCAGCAGCGTAAGGGAGCTCAAGGCCAATGAGCAGTTCTTC.

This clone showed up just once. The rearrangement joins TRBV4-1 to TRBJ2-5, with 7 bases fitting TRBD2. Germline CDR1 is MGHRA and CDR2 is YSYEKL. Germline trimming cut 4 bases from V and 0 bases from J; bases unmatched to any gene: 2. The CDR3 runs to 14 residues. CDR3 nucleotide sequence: TGCGCCAGCAGCCGGGAGGGGTACCAAGAGACCCAGTACTTC. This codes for CASSREGYQETQYF.

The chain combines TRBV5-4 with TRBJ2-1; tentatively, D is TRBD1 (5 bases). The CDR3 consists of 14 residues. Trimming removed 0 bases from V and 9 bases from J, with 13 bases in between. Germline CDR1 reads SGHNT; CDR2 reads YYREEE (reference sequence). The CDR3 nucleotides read TGTGCCAGCAGCTTGGGGGCAGGGAAGCGTGAGCAGTTCTTC. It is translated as CASSLGAGKREQFF.

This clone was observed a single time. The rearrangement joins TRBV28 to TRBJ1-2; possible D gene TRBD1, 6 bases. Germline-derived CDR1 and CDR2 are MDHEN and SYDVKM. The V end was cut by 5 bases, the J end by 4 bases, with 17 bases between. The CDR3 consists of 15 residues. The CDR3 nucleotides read TGTGCCAGCAGTACCTCCAGGGGTGCCCGCTATGGCTACACCTTC. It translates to CASSTSRGARYGYTF.

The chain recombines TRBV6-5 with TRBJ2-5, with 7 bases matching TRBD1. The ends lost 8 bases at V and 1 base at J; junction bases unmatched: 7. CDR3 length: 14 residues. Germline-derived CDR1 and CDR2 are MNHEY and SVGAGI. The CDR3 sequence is CASRPGTAQETQYF. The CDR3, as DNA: TGTGCCAGCCGACCTGGGACAGCCCAAGAGACCCAGTACTTC.

The CDR3 loop reads CASSFVLFSEAFF. In DNA form, the CDR3 reads TGTGCCAGCAGCTTTGTTCTATTTTCTGAAGCTTTCTTT. The rearrangement uses TRBV13 and TRBJ1-1; D not certain. Germline assignment: CDR1 PRHDT and CDR2 FYEKMQ (reference sequence). The CDR3 contains 13 residues. Trimming removed 3 bases from V and 6 bases from J, with 11 bases in between.

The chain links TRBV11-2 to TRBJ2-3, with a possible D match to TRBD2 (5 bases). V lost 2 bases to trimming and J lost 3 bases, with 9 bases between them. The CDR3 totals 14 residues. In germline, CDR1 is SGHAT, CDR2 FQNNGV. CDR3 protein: CASSLSGYTDTQYF. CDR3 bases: TGTGCCAGCAGCTTATCGGGATATACAGATACGCAGTATTTT.

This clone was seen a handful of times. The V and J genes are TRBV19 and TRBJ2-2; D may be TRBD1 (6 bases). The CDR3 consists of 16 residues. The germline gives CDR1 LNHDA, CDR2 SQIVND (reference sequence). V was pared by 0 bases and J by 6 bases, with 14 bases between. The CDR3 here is CASSIDDRSFSGELFF. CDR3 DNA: TGTGCCAGTAGTATAGACGACAGGTCATTTTCCGGGGAGCTGTTTTTT.

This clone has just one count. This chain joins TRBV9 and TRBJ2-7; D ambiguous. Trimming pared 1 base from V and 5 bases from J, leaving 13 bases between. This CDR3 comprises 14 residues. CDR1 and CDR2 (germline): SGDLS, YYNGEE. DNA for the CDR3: TGTGCCAGCAGCGTATTATCCCTCTTCGACGAGCAGTACTTC. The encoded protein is CASSVLSLFDEQYF.

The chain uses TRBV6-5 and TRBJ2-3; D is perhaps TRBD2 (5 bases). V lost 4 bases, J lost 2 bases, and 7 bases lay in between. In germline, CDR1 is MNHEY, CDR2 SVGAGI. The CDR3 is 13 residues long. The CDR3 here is CASSSSFTDTQYF. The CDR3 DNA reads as TGTGCCAGCAGTTCTAGCTTCACAGATACGCAGTATTTT.

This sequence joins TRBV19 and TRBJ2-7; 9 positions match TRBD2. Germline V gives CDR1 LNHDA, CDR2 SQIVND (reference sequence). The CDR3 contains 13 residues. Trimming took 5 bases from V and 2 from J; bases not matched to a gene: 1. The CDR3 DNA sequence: TGTGCCAGTAGTCTAGCGGGGACCTACGAGCAGTACTTC. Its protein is CASSLAGTYEQYF.

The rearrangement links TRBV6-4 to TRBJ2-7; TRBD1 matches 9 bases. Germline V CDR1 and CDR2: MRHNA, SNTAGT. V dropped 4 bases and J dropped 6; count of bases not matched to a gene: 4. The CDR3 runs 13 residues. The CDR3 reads CASSADRGGEQYF. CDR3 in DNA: TGTGCCAGCAGTGCGGACAGGGGTGGCGAGCAGTACTTC.

In DNA form, the CDR3 reads TGCGCCAGCAGCCATTTTTCCGGGAGGGCCGGAGATACGCAGTATTTT. Translation: CASSHFSGRAGDTQYF. The rearrangement links TRBV4-3 to TRBJ2-3; 8 bases map to TRBD2. The CDR3 runs to 16 residues. Germline CDR1 is LGHNA and CDR2 is YSLEER. V dropped 3 bases and J dropped 5; count of bases not matched to a gene: 10.

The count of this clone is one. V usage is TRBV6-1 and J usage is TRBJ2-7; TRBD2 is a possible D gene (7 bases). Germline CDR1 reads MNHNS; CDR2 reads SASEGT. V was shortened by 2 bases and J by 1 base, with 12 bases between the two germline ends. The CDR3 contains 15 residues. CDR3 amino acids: CASSERGALSYEQYF. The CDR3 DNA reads TGTGCCAGCAGTGAACGGGGGGCTCTATCCTACGAGCAGTACTTC.

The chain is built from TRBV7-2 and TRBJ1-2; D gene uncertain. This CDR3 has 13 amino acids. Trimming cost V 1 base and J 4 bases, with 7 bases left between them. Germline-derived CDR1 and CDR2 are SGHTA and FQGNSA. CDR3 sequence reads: CASSLGAVYGYTF. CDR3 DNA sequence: TGTGCCAGCAGCTTAGGGGCAGTCTATGGCTACACCTTC.

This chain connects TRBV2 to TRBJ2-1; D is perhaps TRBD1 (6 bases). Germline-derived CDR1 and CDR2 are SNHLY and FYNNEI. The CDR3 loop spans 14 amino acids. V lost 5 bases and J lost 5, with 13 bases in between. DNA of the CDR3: TGTGCCAGCAGTAAGGGGGTATCGGACAATGAGCAGTTCTTC. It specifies CASSKGVSDNEQFF.

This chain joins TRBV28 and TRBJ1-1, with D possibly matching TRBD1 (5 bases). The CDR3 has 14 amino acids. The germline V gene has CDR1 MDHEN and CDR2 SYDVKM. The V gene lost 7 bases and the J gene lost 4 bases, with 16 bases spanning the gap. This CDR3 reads CASTAPRGSTEAFF. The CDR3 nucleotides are TGTGCCAGCACCGCTCCAAGGGGCAGCACTGAAGCTTTCTTT.

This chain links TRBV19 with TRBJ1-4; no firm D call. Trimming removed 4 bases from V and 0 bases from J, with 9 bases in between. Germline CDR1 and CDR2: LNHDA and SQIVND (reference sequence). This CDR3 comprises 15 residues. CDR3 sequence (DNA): TGTGCCAGTAGTAGTGGCCCAGCAACTAATGAAAAACTGTTTTTT. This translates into CASSSGPATNEKLFF.

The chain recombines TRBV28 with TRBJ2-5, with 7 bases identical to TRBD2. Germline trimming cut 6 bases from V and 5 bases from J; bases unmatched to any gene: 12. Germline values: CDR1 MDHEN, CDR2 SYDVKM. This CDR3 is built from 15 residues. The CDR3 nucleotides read TGTGCCAGCAGCCTCCTGGGAGGGCTAGGGGAGACCCAGTACTTC. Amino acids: CASSLLGGLGETQYF.

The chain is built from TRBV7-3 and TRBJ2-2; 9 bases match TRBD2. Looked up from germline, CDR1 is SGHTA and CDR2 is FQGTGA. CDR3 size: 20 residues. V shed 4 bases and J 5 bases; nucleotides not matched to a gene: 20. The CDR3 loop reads CASSSFGGDSGRRGTGELFF. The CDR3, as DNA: TGTGCCAGCAGCTCCTTTGGAGGGGATAGCGGGAGAAGGGGAACCGGGGAGCTGTTTTTT.